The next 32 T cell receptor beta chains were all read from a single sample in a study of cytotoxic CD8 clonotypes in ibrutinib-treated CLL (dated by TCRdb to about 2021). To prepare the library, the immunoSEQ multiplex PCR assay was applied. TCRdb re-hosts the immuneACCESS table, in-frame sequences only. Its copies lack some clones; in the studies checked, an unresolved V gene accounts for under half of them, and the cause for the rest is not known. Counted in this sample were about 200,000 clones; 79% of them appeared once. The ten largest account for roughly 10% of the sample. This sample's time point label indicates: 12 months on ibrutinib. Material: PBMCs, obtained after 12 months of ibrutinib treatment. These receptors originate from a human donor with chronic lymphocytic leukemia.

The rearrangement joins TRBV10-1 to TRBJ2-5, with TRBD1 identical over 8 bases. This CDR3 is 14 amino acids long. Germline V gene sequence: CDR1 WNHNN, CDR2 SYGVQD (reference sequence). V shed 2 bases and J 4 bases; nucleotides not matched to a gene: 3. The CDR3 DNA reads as TGCGCCAGCAGTGAGGGGACAGGCCGAGAGACCCAGTACTTC. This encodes CASSEGTGRETQYF.

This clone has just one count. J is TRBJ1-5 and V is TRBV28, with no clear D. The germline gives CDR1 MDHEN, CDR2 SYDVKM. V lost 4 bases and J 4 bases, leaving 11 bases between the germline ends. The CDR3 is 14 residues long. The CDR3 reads CASSSVMGNQPQHF. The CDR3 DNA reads TGTGCCAGCAGTTCCGTCATGGGGAATCAGCCCCAGCATTTT.

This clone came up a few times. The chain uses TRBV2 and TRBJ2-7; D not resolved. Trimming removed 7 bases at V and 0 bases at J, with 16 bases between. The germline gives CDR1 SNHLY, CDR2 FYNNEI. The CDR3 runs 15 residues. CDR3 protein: CASTQFTYPSYEQYF. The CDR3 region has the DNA TGTGCCAGCACCCAGTTCACTTACCCCTCCTACGAGCAGTACTTC.

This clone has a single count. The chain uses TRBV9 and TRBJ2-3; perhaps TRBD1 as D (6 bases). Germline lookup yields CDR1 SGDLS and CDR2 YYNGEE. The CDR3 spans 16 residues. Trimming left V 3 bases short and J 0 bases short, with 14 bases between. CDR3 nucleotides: TGTGCCAGCAGCGGAGTACCAGGGGATAGCACAGATACGCAGTATTTT. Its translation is CASSGVPGDSTDTQYF.

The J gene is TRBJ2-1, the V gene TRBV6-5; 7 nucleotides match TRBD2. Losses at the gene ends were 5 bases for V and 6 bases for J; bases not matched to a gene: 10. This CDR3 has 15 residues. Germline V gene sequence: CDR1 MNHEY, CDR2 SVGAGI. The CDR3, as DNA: TGTGCCAGCAGTAACCCCTTTAGCGGGCGCAATGAGCAGTTCTTC. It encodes CASSNPFSGRNEQFF.

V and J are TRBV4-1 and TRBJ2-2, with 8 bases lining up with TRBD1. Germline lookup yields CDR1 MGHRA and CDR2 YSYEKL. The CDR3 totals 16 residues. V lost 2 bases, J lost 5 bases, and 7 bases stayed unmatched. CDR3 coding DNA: TGCGCCAGCAGCCAACGTGGACAGGGTATTACCGGGGAGCTGTTTTTT. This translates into CASSQRGQGITGELFF.

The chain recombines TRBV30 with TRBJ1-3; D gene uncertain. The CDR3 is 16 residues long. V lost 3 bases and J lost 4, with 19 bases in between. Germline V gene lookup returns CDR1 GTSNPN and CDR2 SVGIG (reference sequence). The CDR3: CAWSRPARAEGNTIYF. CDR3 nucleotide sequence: TGTGCCTGGAGCCGGCCCGCCCGAGCTGAAGGAAACACCATATATTTT.

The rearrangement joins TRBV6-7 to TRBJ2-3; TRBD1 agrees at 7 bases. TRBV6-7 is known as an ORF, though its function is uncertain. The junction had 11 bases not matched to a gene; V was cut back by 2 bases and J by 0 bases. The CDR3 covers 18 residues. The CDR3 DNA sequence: TGTGCCAGCAGTTACCGCCCTGACAGGGTAAGGAGCACAGATACGCAGTATTTT. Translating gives CASSYRPDRVRSTDTQYF.

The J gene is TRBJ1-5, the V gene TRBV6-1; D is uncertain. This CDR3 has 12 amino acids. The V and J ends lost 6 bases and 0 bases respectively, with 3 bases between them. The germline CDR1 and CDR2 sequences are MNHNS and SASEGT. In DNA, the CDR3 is TGTGCCAGCAGGGATAGCAATCAGCCCCAGCATTTT. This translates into CASRDSNQPQHF.

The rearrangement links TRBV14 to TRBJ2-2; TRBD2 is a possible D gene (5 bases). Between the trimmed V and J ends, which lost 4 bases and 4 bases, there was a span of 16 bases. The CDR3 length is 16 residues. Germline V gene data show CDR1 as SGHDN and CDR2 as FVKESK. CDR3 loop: CASSPFPVAGTGELFF. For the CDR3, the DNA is TGTGCCAGCAGCCCCTTCCCCGTGGCGGGCACCGGGGAGCTGTTTTTT.

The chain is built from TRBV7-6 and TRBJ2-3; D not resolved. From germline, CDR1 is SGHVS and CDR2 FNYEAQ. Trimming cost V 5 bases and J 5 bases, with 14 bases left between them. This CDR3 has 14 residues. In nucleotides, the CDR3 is TGTGCCAGCAGCAATTGGGGTTCAGGAGATACGCAGTATTTT. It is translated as CASSNWGSGDTQYF.

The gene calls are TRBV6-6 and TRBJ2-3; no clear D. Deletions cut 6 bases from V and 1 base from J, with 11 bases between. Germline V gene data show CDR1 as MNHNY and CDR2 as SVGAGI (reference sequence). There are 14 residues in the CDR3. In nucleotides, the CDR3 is TGTGCCAGCAGCCAGGCCACACGCACAGATACGCAGTATTTT. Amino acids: CASSQATRTDTQYF.

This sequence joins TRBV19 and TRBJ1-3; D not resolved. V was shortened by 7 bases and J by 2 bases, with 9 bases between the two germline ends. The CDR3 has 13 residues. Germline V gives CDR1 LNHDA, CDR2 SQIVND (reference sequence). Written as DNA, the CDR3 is TGTGCCAGTAATCCCAGGCCTGGAAACACCATATATTTT. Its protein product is CASNPRPGNTIYF.

CDR3 loop: CAISESTGQWSTDTQYF. The CDR3 DNA reads TGTGCCATCAGTGAGTCGACGGGGCAATGGAGCACAGATACGCAGTATTTT. This chain uses TRBV10-3 with TRBJ2-3; TRBD1 or TRBD2 may be the D gene (5 bases each). This CDR3 spans 17 amino acids. V shed 0 bases and J shed 0 bases, with 13 bases lying between them. Per germline, CDR1 ENHRY and CDR2 SYGVKD.

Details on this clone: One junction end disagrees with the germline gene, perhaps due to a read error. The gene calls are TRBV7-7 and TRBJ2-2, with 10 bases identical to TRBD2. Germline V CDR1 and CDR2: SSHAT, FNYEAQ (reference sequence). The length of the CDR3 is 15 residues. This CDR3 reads CASSLSGGVTGELFF. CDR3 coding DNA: TGTGCTAGCAGCCTGAGCGGGGGGGTAACCGGGGAGCTGTTTTTT.

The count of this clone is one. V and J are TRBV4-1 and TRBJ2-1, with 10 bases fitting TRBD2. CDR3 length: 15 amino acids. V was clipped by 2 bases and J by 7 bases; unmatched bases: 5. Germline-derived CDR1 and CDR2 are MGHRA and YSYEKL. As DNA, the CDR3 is TGCGCCAGCAGCCAACCGGGACTAGCGAGGAATGAGCAGTTCTTC. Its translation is CASSQPGLARNEQFF.

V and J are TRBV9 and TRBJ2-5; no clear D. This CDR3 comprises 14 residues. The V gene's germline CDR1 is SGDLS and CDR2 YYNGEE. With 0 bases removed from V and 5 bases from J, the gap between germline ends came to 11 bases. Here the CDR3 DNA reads TGTGCCAGCAGCGTAGAAATCAATTGGGAGACCCAGTACTTC. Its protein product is CASSVEINWETQYF.

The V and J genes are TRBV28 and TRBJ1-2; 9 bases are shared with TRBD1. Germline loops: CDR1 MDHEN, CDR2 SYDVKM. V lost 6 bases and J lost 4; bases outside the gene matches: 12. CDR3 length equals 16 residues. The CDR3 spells CASSRTGQGRSYGYTF. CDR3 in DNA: TGTGCCAGCAGCCGAACTGGACAGGGGCGCAGCTATGGCTACACCTTC.

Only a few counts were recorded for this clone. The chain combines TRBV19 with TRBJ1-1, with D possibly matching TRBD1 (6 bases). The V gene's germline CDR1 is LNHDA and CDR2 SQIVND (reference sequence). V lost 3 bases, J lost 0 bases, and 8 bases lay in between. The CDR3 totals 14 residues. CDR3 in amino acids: CASSIQGMNTEAFF. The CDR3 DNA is TGTGCCAGTAGTATCCAGGGGATGAACACTGAAGCTTTCTTT.

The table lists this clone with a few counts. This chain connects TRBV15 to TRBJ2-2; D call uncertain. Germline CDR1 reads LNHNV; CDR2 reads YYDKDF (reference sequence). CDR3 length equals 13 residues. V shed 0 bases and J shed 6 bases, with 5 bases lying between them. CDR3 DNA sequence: TGTGCCACCAGCAGAGATGAAGCCGGGGAGCTGTTTTTT. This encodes CATSRDEAGELFF.

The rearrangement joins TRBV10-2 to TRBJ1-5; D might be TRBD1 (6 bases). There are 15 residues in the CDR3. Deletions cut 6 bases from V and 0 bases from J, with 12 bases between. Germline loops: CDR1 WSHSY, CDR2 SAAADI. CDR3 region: CASRDSPYSNQPQHF. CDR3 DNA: TGCGCCAGCAGGGACAGCCCGTATAGCAATCAGCCCCAGCATTTT.

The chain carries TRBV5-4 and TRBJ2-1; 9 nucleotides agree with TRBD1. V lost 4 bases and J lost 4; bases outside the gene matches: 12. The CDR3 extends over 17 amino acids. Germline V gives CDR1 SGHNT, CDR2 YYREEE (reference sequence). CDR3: CASSIGLGDRVYNEQFF. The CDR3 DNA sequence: TGTGCCAGCAGCATTGGGTTGGGGGACAGGGTTTACAATGAGCAGTTCTTC.

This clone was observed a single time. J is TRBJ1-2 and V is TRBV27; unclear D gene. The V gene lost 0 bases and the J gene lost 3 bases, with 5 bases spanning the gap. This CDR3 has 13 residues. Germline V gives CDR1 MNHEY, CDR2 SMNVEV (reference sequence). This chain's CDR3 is CASSLSGDYGYTF. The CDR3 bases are TGTGCCAGCAGTTTATCGGGAGACTATGGCTACACCTTC.

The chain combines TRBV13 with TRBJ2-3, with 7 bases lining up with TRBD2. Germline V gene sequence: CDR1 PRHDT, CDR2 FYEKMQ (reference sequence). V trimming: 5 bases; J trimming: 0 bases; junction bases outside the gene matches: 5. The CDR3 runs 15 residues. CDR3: CASSRGRPSTDTQYF. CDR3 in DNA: TGTGCCAGCAGCCGCGGGAGACCTAGCACAGATACGCAGTATTTT.

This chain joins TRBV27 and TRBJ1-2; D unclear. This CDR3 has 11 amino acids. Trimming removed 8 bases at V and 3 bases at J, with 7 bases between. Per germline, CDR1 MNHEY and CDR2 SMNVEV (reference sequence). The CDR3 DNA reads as TGTGCCAGCGGACCTTACTATGGCTACACCTTC. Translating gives CASGPYYGYTF.

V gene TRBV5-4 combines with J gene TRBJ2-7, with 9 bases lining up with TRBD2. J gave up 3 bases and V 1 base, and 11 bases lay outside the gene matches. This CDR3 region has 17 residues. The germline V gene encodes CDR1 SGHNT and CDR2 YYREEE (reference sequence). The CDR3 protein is CASSLHLAGSSLYEQYF. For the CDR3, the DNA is TGTGCCAGCAGCTTGCACCTAGCGGGGTCGAGCCTCTACGAGCAGTACTTC.

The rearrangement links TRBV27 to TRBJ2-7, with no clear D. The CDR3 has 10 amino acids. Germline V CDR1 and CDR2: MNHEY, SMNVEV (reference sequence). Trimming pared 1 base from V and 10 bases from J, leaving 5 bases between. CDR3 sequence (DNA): TGTGCCAGCAGTTTATTATACCAGTACTTC. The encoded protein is CASSLLYQYF.

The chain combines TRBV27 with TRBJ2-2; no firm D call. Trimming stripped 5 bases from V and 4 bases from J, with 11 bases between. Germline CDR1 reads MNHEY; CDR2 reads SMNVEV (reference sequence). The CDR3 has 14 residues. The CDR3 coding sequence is TGTGCCAGCAGTCAATGGGCCACCACCGGGGAGCTGTTTTTT. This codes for CASSQWATTGELFF.

The CDR3 sequence is CASKSNEKLFF. The CDR3 nucleotides are TGTGCCAGCAAATCGAATGAAAAACTGTTTTTT. This sequence joins TRBV6-5 and TRBJ1-4; D is unresolved. Germline V gene data show CDR1 as MNHEY and CDR2 as SVGAGI. The ends were cut back, 7 bases at V and 5 bases at J, with 5 bases in the middle. CDR3 size: 11 residues.

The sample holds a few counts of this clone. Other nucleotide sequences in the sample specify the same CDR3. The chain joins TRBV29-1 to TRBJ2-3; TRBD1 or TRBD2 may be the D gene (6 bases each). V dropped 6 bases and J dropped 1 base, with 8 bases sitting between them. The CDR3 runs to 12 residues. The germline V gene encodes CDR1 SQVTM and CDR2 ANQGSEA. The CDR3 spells CSVRGGTDTQYF. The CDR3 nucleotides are TGCAGCGTGAGGGGGGGCACAGATACGCAGTATTTT.

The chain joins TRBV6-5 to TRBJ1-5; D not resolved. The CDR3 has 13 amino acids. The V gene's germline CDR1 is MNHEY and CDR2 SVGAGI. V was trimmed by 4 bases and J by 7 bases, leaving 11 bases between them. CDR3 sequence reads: CASSFLVGQPQHF. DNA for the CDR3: TGTGCCAGCAGTTTCCTAGTGGGGCAGCCCCAGCATTTT.

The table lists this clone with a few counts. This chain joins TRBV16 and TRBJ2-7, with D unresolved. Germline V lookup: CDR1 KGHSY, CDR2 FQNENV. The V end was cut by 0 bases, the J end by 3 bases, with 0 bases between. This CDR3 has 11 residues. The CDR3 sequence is CASSQSYEQYF. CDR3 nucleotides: TGTGCCAGCAGCCAATCCTACGAGCAGTACTTC.